One sample yielded the 18 T cell receptor beta chains listed below, sequenced in a study of metastatic and nonmetastatic thyroid tumors. All patients were treatment-naive before thyroid surgery. TCRdb recomputed clones from the PCR reads via MiXCR. The data show 5,200 or so clones, with 20% to 25% seen just once and about 15% held by the top ten. Specimen: adjacent normal tissue. Source of these receptors: a female donor with papillary thyroid cancer or a benign thyroid nodule (not recorded which). Some clones in this sample may be carry-over from other donors' samples.

V is TRBV6-4 and J is TRBJ1-2; D unresolved. From germline, CDR1 is MRHNA and CDR2 SNTAGT. V shed 0 bases and J shed 8 bases, with 13 bases lying between them. The CDR3 has 14 amino acids. CDR3 in DNA: TGTGCCAGCAGTGACTCGAAAAGGGTTGGCGGCTACACCTTC. Protein product: CASSDSKRVGGYTF.

The gene calls are TRBV9 and TRBJ2-7, with TRBD1 as a possible D gene (6 bases). CDR3 length equals 15 residues. V was clipped by 0 bases and J by 2 bases, with 12 bases between them. Germline V gene data show CDR1 as SGDLS and CDR2 as YYNGEE. The CDR3 DNA reads TGTGCCAGCAGCGTAGATGACAGGCCAACCTACGAGCAGTACTTC. This codes for CASSVDDRPTYEQYF.

By its share, this clone is medium-sized (0.01 to 0.1%). The chain employs TRBV30 and TRBJ2-1, with a weak D call TRBD1 (5 bases). V was shortened by 4 bases and J by 6 bases, with 10 bases between the two germline ends. From germline, CDR1 is GTSNPN and CDR2 SVGIG (reference sequence). This CDR3 spans 12 amino acids. The CDR3 coding sequence is TGTGCCTGGAACAGGAGAAGCAATGAGCAGTTCTTC. It yields the protein CAWNRRSNEQFF.

The count of this clone is one. This chain links TRBV9 with TRBJ2-2; TRBD2 matches at 11 bases. The trim removed 4 bases at V and 4 bases at J, leaving 9 bases unmatched. CDR3 length equals 17 residues. The germline CDR1 and CDR2 sequences are SGDLS and YYNGEE. The CDR3 region is CASSPWQGLAATGELFF. CDR3 sequence (DNA): TGTGCCAGCAGCCCCTGGCAGGGACTAGCGGCCACCGGGGAGCTGTTTTTT.

A few counts support this clone. The rearrangement uses TRBV12-3 or TRBV12-4 and TRBJ1-2, with D perhaps TRBD1 (5 bases). The ends were cut back, 4 bases at V and 9 bases at J, with 12 bases in the middle. The CDR3 sequence is 12 residues long. Written as DNA, the CDR3 is TGTGCCAGCAGTTACGGCGAGGGGCGCTACACCTTC. Its translation: CASSYGEGRYTF.

This clone is termed medium-sized. The chain couples TRBV20-1 to TRBJ2-7; 11 bases match TRBD2. The V segment lost 7 bases and the J segment 3 bases; nucleotides outside the gene matches: 11. CDR1 is DFQATT and CDR2 is SNEGSKA in the germline V gene (reference sequence). The CDR3 loop spans 15 amino acids. The CDR3 bases are TGCAGTGTCCCAATGGGGACTAGCGGATACTACGAGCAGTACTTC. Amino acid sequence: CSVPMGTSGYYEQYF.

This clone is classed as large (0.1 to 1%). The rearrangement uses TRBV4-3 and TRBJ2-6; unclear D gene. Trimming cost V 0 bases and J 0 bases, with 6 bases left between them. From germline, CDR1 is LGHNA and CDR2 YSLEER. The CDR3 loop spans 16 amino acids. The CDR3 DNA reads as TGCGCCAGCAGCCAAGATATAGCCTCTGGGGCCAACGTCCTGACTTTC. The encoded protein is CASSQDIASGANVLTF.

The chain links TRBV6-1 to TRBJ1-5; possibly TRBD1 for D (5 bases). Germline loops: CDR1 MNHNS, CDR2 SASEGT. This CDR3 comprises 14 residues. With 1 base removed from V and 9 bases from J, the gap between germline ends came to 13 bases. The CDR3 protein is CASSEDEGLGPQHF. The CDR3 bases are TGTGCCAGCAGTGAAGACGAGGGGTTGGGGCCCCAGCATTTT.

With regard to this clone: The sample has other DNA sequences that encode this CDR3 too. The chain is built from TRBV5-1 and TRBJ2-2; perhaps TRBD2 as D (5 bases). V lost 4 bases and J 1 base, leaving 14 bases between the germline ends. The CDR3 covers 16 residues. Germline lookup yields CDR1 SGHRS and CDR2 YFSETQ. The CDR3 DNA follows: TGCGCCAGCAGCCCGGACGAGGGATGGAACACCGGGGAGCTGTTTTTT. Its translation: CASSPDEGWNTGELFF.

This clone qualifies as medium-sized (0.01 to 0.1%). This chain connects TRBV28 to TRBJ2-5, with 11 bases fitting TRBD2. Germline CDR1 MDHEN, CDR2 SYDVKM. V was clipped by 5 bases and J by 9 bases; unmatched bases: 11. This CDR3 has 15 residues. CDR3 sequence: CASSLTGTSGASQYF. The CDR3 DNA reads TGTGCCAGCAGTCTCACCGGGACTAGCGGCGCGTCCCAGTACTTC. Variable domain in full (rest from reference TRBV28 and TRBJ2-5): DVKVTQSSRYLVKRTGEKVFLECVQDMDHENMFWYRQDPGLGLRLIYFSYDVKMKEKGDIPEGYSVSREKKERFSLILESASTNQTSMYLCASSLTGTSGASQYFGPGTRLLVL.

The chain joins TRBV7-2 to TRBJ2-5; D possibly matches TRBD1 or TRBD2 (6 bases each). Germline CDR1 reads SGHTA; CDR2 reads FQGNSA. This CDR3 spans 15 amino acids. The V and J ends lost 5 bases and 5 bases respectively, with 18 bases between them. The CDR3 here is CASSPKGGMLETQYF. The CDR3 DNA reads as TGTGCCAGCAGCCCTAAAGGGGGGATGTTGGAGACCCAGTACTTC. Combining the CDR3 with reference TRBV7-2 and TRBJ2-5 gives the whole variable domain GAGVSQSPSNKVTEKGKDVELRCDPISGHTALYWYRQSLGQGLEFLIYFQGNSAPDKSGLPSDRFSAERTGGSVSTLTIQRTQQEDSAVYLCASSPKGGMLETQYFGPGTRLLVL.

By sample fraction, this clone is medium-sized (0.01 to 0.1%). The chain combines TRBV5-1 with TRBJ2-5; D is tentatively TRBD1 or TRBD2 (6 bases each). The germline V gene has CDR1 SGHRS and CDR2 YFSETQ. V lost 0 bases, J lost 5 bases, and 14 bases lay in between. CDR3 size: 15 residues. CDR3 DNA sequence: TGCGCCAGCAGCTTGGGTAGGGGGACTCGGGAGACCCAGTACTTC. It translates to CASSLGRGTRETQYF.

The chain couples TRBV19 to TRBJ1-6, with D perhaps matching TRBD1 (5 bases). Germline V gene sequence: CDR1 LNHDA, CDR2 SQIVND (reference sequence). The V gene lost 3 bases and the J gene lost 10 bases, with 10 bases spanning the gap. The CDR3 covers 13 residues. The CDR3 reads CASSMGEGSPLHF. For the CDR3, the DNA is TGTGCCAGTAGTATGGGTGAGGGGTCACCCCTCCACTTT.

This clone was observed at least ten times. J is TRBJ2-2 and V is TRBV5-6; 7 bases are shared with TRBD1. Germline trimming cut 0 bases from V and 5 bases from J; bases unmatched to any gene: 10. CDR3 length: 17 amino acids. Looked up from germline, CDR1 is SGHDT and CDR2 is YYEEEE. The CDR3 DNA reads as TGTGCCAGCAGCTTGGTGGGACAGCGCAGTAAGACCGGGGAGCTGTTTTTT. Translating gives CASSLVGQRSKTGELFF.

This clone has only a few counts. This chain joins TRBV6-6 and TRBJ2-1, with 9 bases matching TRBD2. Germline V gene lookup returns CDR1 MNHNY and CDR2 SVGAGI (reference sequence). V was pared by 2 bases and J by 6 bases, with 5 bases of the junction left unmatched. The CDR3 sequence is 15 residues long. The CDR3 loop reads CASSYGSSGSNEQFF. The CDR3 DNA reads TGTGCCAGCAGTTACGGGAGTAGCGGGAGCAATGAGCAGTTCTTC.

V gene TRBV28 combines with J gene TRBJ1-1; tentative D call: TRBD1 (6 bases). Germline-derived CDR1 and CDR2 are MDHEN and SYDVKM. The CDR3 covers 14 residues. With 1 base removed from V and 4 bases from J, the gap between germline ends came to 10 bases. In nucleotides, the CDR3 is TGTGCCAGCAGTTTATTCGGGGGCTCCACTGAAGCTTTCTTT. Protein: CASSLFGGSTEAFF.

Sample share makes this clone medium-sized (0.01 to 0.1%). The chain is built from TRBV5-5 and TRBJ1-1; TRBD1 might be the D (5 bases). In germline, CDR1 is SGHKS, CDR2 YYEKEE (reference sequence). V shed 3 bases and J shed 6 bases, with 21 bases lying between them. The CDR3 spans 16 residues. In nucleotides, the CDR3 is TGTGCCAGCAGCTCCGGGACGAAAATGCGATGGGCTGAAGCTTTCTTT. It translates to CASSSGTKMRWAEAFF.

The rearrangement links TRBV11-2 to TRBJ1-2; 7 nucleotides agree with TRBD1. V lost 3 bases to trimming and J lost 4 bases; unmatched junction nucleotides: 8. Germline loops: CDR1 SGHAT, CDR2 FQNNGV. The CDR3 is 15 amino acids. The CDR3 DNA reads as TGTGCCAGCAGCTTGAATAACAGGGGTGGCTATGGCTACACCTTC. Encoded protein: CASSLNNRGGYGYTF.